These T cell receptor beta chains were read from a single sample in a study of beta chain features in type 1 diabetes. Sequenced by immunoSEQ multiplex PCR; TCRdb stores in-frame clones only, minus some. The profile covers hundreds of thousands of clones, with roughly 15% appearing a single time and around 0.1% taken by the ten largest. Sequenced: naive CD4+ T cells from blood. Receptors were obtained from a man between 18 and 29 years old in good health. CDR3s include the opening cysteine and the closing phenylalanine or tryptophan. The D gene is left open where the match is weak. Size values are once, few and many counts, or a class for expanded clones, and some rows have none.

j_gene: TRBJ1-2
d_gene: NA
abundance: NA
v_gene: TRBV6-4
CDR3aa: CASSDSPSSSYGYTF
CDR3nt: TGTGCCAGCAGTGACTCTCCTAGTTCTTCCTATGGCTACACCTTC

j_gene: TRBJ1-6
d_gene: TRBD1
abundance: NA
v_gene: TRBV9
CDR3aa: CASSTTGTVNSPLHF
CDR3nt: TGTGCCAGCAGTACAACCGGGACAGTAAATTCACCCCTCCACTTT

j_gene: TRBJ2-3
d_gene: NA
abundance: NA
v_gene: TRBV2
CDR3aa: CASSETTSTDTQYF
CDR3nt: TGTGCCAGCAGTGAGACAACTAGCACAGATACGCAGTATTTT

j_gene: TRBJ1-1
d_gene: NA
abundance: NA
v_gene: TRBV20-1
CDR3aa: CSATRLTEAFF
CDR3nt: TGCAGTGCTACTCGGCTCACTGAAGCTTTCTTT

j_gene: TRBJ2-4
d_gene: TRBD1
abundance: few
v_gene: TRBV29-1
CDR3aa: CSVEDGRGLAKNIQYF
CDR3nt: TGCAGCGTTGAAGATGGCAGGGGGCTAGCCAAAAACATTCAGTACTTC

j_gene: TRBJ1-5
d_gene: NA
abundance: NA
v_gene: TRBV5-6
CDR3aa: CASRKGLISQPQHF
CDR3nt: TGTGCCAGCAGGAAGGGGCTCATAAGCCAGCCCCAGCATTTT

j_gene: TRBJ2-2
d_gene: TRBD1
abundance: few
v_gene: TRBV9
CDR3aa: CASSPRTGGESGELFF
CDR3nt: TGTGCCAGCAGCCCTCGGACAGGGGGCGAATCCGGGGAGCTGTTTTTT

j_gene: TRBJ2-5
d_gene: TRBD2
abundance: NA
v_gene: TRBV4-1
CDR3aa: CASSRLAGQETQYF
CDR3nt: TGCGCCAGCAGTCGACTAGCGGGACAAGAGACCCAGTACTTC

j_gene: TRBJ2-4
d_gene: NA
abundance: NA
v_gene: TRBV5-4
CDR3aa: CASSTGLAKNIQYF
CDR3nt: TGTGCCAGCAGCACGGGACTAGCCAAAAACATTCAGTACTTC

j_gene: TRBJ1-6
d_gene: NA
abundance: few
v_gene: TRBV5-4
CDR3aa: CAWGGNMENSPLHF
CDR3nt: TGTGCCTGGGGAGGAAATATGGAAAATTCACCCCTCCACTTT

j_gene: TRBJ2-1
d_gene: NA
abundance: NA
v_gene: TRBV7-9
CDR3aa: CASSLLPRLAYNEQFF
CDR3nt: TGTGCCAGCAGCTTATTGCCGCGTTTAGCTTACAATGAGCAGTTCTTC

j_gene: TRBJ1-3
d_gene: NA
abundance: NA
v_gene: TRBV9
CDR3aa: CASSVRGVSGNTIYF
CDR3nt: TGTGCCAGCAGCGTACGGGGGGTTTCTGGAAACACCATATATTTT

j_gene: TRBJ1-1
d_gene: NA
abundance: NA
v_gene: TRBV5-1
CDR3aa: CASSLGYRTEAFF
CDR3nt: TGCGCCAGCAGCTTAGGTTACCGCACTGAAGCTTTCTTT

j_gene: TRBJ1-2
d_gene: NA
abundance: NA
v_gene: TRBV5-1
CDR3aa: CASSSLPQSTVAYGYTF
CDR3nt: TGCGCCAGCAGCTCCCTTCCCCAGAGTACTGTCGCCTATGGCTACACCTTC

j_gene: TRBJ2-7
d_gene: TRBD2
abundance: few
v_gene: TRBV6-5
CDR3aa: CASSLPGGEQYF
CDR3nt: TGTGCCAGCAGTTTGCCGGGAGGGGAGCAGTACTTC

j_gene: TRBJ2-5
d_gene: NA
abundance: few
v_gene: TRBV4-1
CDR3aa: CASSPSIGPQGTQYF
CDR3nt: TGCGCCAGCAGCCCCTCTATCGGGCCGCAAGGGACCCAGTACTTC

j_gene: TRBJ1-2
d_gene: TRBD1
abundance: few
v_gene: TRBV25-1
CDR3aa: CASSSGGNGYTF
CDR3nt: TGTGCCAGCAGCTCAGGGGGCAATGGCTACACCTTC

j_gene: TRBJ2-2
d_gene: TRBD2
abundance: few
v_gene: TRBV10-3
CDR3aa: CAISESEQAGQRGTGELFF
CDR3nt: TGTGCCATCAGTGAGTCCGAGCAAGCCGGGCAGCGGGGGACCGGGGAGCTGTTTTTT

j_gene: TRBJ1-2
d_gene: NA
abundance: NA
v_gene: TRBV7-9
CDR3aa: CASSSNTGGYTF
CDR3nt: TGTGCCAGCAGCTCAAATACAGGCGGCTACACCTTC

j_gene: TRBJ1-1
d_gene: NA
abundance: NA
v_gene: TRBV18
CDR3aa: CASSPPAVNTEAFF
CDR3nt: TGTGCCAGCTCACCGCCGGCGGTGAACACTGAAGCTTTCTTT

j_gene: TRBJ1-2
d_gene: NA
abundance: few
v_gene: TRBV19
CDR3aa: CASTQGHGYTF
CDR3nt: TGTGCCAGTACCCAGGGGCATGGCTACACCTTC

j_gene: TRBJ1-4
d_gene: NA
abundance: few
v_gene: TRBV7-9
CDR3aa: CASSSLPIGGLFF
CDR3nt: TGTGCCAGCAGCTCTCTACCGATTGGAGGACTGTTTTTT

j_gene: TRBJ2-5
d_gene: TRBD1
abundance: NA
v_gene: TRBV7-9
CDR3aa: CASSLDTLGQASRTQYF
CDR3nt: TGTGCCAGCAGCTTAGATACCCTGGGACAGGCCTCTAGGACCCAGTACTTC

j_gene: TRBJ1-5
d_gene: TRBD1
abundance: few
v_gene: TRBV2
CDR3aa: CASSGGTGGNQPQHF
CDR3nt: TGTGCCAGCAGTGGGGGGACAGGGGGCAATCAGCCCCAGCATTTT

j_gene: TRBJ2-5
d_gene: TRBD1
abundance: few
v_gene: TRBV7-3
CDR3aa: CASSKGQGQYF
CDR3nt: TGTGCCAGCAGCAAAGGACAGGGCCAGTACTTC

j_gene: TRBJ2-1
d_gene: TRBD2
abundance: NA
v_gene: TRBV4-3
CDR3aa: CASSPGGLAHEQFF
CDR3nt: TGCGCCAGCAGCCCGGGGGGACTAGCGCATGAGCAGTTCTTC

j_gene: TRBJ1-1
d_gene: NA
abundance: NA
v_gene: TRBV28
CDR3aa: CASSLLVTEAFF
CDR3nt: TGTGCCAGCAGTTTACTCGTAACTGAAGCTTTCTTT

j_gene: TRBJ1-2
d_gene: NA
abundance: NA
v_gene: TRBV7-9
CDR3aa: CASSRDTYGYTF
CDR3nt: TGTGCCAGCAGCCGGGACACCTATGGCTACACCTTC

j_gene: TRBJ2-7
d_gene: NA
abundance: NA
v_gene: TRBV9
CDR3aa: CASSVVGGPQYF
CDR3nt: TGTGCCAGCAGCGTAGTCGGGGGCCCGCAGTACTTC

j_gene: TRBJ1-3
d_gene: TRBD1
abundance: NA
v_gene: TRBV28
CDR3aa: CASSRDRSGGNTIYF
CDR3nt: TGTGCCAGCAGCCGGGACAGGAGCGGCGGAAACACCATATATTTT

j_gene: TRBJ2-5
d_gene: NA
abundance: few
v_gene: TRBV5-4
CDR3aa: CASSLRIQETQYF
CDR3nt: TGTGCCAGCAGCTTGAGGATCCAAGAGACCCAGTACTTC

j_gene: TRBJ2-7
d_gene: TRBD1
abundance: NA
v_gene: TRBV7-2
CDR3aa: CASSGDRGSSYEQYF
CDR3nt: TGTGCCAGCAGTGGGGACAGGGGGTCCTCCTACGAGCAGTACTTC

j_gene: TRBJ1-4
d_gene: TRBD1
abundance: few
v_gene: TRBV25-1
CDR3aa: CASTLTGVNEKLFF
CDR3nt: TGTGCCAGCACCCTTACAGGGGTCAATGAAAAACTGTTTTTT

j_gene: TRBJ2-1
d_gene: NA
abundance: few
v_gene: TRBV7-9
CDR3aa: CASSPQVGNEQFF
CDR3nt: TGTGCCAGCAGCCCCCAGGTCGGAAATGAGCAGTTCTTC

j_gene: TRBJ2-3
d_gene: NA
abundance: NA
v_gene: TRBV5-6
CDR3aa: CASSLVNQRPSTDTQYF
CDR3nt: TGTGCCAGCAGCTTGGTTAACCAGCGCCCTAGCACAGATACGCAGTATTTT

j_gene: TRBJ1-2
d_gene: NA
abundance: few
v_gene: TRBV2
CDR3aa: CASRQTEGGYTF
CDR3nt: TGTGCCAGCAGGCAGACCGAGGGCGGCTACACCTTC

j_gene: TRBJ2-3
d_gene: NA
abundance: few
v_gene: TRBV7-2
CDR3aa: CASSSVAVYTDTQYF
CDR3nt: TGTGCCAGCAGCTCTGTAGCGGTCTACACAGATACGCAGTATTTT

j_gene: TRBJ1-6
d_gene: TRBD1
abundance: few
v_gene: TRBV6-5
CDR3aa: CASRRDSSYNSPLHF
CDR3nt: TGTGCCAGCAGGCGGGACAGCTCCTATAATTCACCCCTCCACTTT

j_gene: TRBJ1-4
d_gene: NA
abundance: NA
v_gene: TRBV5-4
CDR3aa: CASSNGTKNEKLFF
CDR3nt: TGTGCCAGCAGCAACGGGACAAAGAATGAAAAACTGTTTTTT

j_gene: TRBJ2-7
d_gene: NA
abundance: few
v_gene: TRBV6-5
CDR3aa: CASWAGVPREQYF
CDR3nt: TGTGCCAGCTGGGCAGGAGTCCCTCGCGAGCAGTACTTC

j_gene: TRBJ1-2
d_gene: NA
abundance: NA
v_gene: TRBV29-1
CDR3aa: CSVGGYYGYTF
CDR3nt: TGCAGCGTTGGGGGGTACTATGGCTACACCTTC

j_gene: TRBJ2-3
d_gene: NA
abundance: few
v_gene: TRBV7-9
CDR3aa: CASSFQGSGTDTQYF
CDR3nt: TGTGCCAGCAGCTTTCAGGGGTCGGGGACAGATACGCAGTATTTT

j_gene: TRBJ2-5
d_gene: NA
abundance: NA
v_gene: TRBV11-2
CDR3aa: CASSSRQQETQYF
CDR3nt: TGTGCCAGCAGCTCCCGACAGCAAGAGACCCAGTACTTC

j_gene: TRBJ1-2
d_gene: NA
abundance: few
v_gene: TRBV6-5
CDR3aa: CASSYGSYGYTF
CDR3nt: TGTGCCAGCAGTTACGGCAGCTATGGCTACACCTTC

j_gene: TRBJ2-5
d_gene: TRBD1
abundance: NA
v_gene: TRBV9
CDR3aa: CASSASRGRWQETQYF
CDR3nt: TGTGCCAGCAGCGCCTCGAGGGGGCGATGGCAAGAGACCCAGTACTTC

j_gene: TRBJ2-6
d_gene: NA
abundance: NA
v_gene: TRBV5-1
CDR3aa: CASSLGVTSSGANVLTF
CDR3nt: TGCGCCAGCAGCTTGGGAGTCACAAGCTCTGGGGCCAACGTCCTGACTTTC

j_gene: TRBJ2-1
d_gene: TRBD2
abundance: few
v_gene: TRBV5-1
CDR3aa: CASSSGGGVPNEQFF
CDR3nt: TGCGCCAGCAGCTCCGGGGGAGGGGTCCCCAATGAGCAGTTCTTC

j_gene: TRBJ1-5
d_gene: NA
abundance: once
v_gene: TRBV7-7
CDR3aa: CASSLDANQPQHF
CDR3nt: TGTGCTAGCAGCTTAGACGCCAATCAGCCCCAGCATTTT

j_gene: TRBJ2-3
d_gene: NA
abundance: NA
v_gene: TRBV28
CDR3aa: CASSFYPDTQYF
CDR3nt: TGTGCCAGCAGTTTTTATCCAGATACGCAGTATTTT

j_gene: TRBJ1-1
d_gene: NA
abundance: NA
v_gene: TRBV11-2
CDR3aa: CASSLKGTEAFF
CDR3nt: TGTGCCAGCAGCTTGAAGGGGACTGAAGCTTTCTTT

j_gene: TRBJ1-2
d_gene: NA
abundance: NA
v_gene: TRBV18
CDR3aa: CASSGQEGSGYTF
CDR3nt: TGTGCCAGCTCAGGGCAGGAGGGGAGCGGCTACACCTTC